This T cell receptor (beta chain) was sequenced in a study of T-cell memory formation after mild COVID-19. General observations from the study: In second-wave clones peaking day 37, SARS-CoV-2 specificity remained unconfirmed. Memory cells collected pre-infection included some clones that later responded, suggesting cross-reactive memory joined. Clones contracting over day 15 to 85 were CD4/CD8 balanced, with later expanders leaning CD4+.

It was 5'RACE with constant-segment primers that produced the TCR alpha and TCR beta cDNA libraries, which carried sample barcodes and UMIs. MiXCR was run by TCRdb on the 5' RACE reads, yielding one entry per CDR3 protein. Among around 110,000 distinct CDR3 sequences listed, 13% to 15% were seen once. Trimming removed 3 bases from V and 4 bases from J, with 6 bases in between. This CDR3 has 13 residues. As to this clonotype: Antigen: not known.

The specimen was PBMCs or a T cell subset sorted from them (not recorded which). The gene calls are TRBV12-3 or TRBV12-4 and TRBJ2-2; D uncertain. The receptor comes from a man aged 18 to 29 who had mild COVID-19 (a few samples of this study predate the infection). Cell type and time point are not known. Here the CDR3 DNA reads TGTGCCAGCAGTTTGCCGCTCACCGGGGAGCTGTTTTTT. As protein: CASSLPLTGELFF.